This TCR beta chain was identified during a study of CD8 T cells in Susac syndrome. This CDR3 is built from 15 residues. The germline V gene has CDR1 SEHNR and CDR2 FQNEAQ (reference sequence). V shed 2 bases and J shed 5 bases, with 15 bases lying between them. RNA was extracted with the RNeasy kit, and a quantity of roughly 0.45 to 1 ug was reverse transcribed using random hexamers. One entry per CDR3 protein, called by TCRdb with MiXCR from the immunoSEQ multiplex PCR reads. The table shows about 100,000 distinct CDR3 sequences, with around 95% occurring only once. The receptor comes from a human donor with Susac syndrome. This chain uses TRBV7-9 with TRBJ1-1; D not resolved. Material for sequencing was CD8+ T cells from PBMCs. In DNA form, the CDR3 reads TGTGCCAGCAGCTTACTAGTCGCAGGAGGAACTGAAGCTTTCTTT. Translation gives CASSLLVAGGTEAFF. The full variable domain, rest sourced from reference TRBV7-9 and TRBJ1-1, is DTGVSQNPRHKITKRGQNVTFRCDPISEHNRLYWYRQTLGQGPEFLTYFQNEAQLEKSRLLSDRFSAERPKGSFSTLEIQRTEQGDSAMYLCASSLLVAGGTEAFFGQGTRLTVV.